This TCR beta chain derives from a study of shared clonotypes between healthy human individuals. The study's findings and limits: Relative to their counterparts shared across all four donors, non-shared clonotypes exhibited diminished generation probabilities.

Germline CDR1 reads SGHRS; CDR2 reads YFSETQ. V shed 4 bases and J 0 bases; nucleotides not matched to a gene: 5. There are 15 residues in the CDR3. About this clone itself: The antigen remains undetermined.

Generated by immunoSEQ multiplex PCR, the TCRdb table keeps only in-frame clones and is missing some. The profile shows hundreds of thousands of clones, about 96% of them singletons. Naivety among CD8 cells was defined by CD45RO negativity and positive CCR7 selection, thereby excluding terminally differentiated effector memory CD45RA+ cells. The clonotype originates from a woman aged 25 to 39 in good health. Sequences were obtained from naive CD8+ T cells sorted from blood. This chain uses TRBV5-1 with TRBJ2-5; TRBD2 agrees at 8 bases. The CDR3 is CASSTSSGYQETQYF. The CDR3 DNA is TGCGCCAGCAGCACTTCTAGCGGGTACCAAGAGACCCAGTACTTC. The whole variable domain, filled in from reference TRBV5-1 and TRBJ2-5, reads KAGVTQTPRYLIKTRGQQVTLSCSPISGHRSVSWYQQTPGQGLQFLFEYFSETQRNKGNFPGRFSGRQFSNSRSEMNVSTLELGDSALYLCASSTSSGYQETQYFGPGTRLLVL.